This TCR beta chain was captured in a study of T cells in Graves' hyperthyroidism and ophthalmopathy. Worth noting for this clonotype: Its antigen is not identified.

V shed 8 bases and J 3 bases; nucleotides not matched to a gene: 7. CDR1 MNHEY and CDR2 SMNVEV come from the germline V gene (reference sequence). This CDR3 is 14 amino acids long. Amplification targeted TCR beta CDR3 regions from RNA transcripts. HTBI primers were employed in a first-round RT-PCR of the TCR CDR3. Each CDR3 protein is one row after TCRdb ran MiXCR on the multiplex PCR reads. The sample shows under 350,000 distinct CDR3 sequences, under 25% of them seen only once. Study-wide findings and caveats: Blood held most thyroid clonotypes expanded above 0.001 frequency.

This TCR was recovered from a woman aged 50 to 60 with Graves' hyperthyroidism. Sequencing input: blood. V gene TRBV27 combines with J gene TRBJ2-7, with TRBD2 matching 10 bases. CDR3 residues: CASQASGRVYEQYF. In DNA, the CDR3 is TGTGCCAGCCAAGCTAGCGGGAGAGTCTACGAGCAGTACTTC.